This T cell receptor (beta chain) was obtained from a study of cytomegalovirus exposure and HLA in healthy donors. Study-level results: As was reported, the classifier diagnosed cytomegalovirus status with high specificity and sensitivity. There were around 160 TCR beta chains listed as cytomegalovirus-associated. In the roughly 120 validation repertoires, a later analysis found that first-cohort TCR clusters tended to co-occur.

Points on this clone: Its antigen is unidentified.

Profiled with immunoSEQ multiplex PCR; TCRdb holds only in-frame clones, not every one. The table records some 86,000 clones, roughly 93% of them present only once. Deletions cut 7 bases from V and 5 bases from J, with 17 bases between. Germline values: CDR1 MDHEN, CDR2 SYDVKM. This CDR3 comprises 14 residues. The V call is TRBV28, the J call TRBJ1-1; D is possibly TRBD1 (5 bases). The sequence came from a woman in her twenties or thirties in good health and CMV-seronegative. Source material: PBMCs. The CDR3 sequence is CASTPQARGTEAFF. The CDR3 region has the DNA TGTGCCAGCACCCCGCAGGCACGGGGGACTGAAGCTTTCTTT.